The T cell receptor (beta chain) under discussion was sequenced for a study of control samples from healthy donors and cancer patients. Libraries were prepared by immunoSEQ multiplex PCR; TCRdb keeps only in-frame clonotypes and omits some of them. The sample records roughly 200,000 clones, over 85% being singletons. Losses at the gene ends were 1 base for V and 5 bases for J; bases not matched to a gene: 7. Germline assignment: CDR1 MDHEN and CDR2 SYDVKM. CDR3 length: 16 residues. The TCR comes from a man aged 18 to 29 in good health. The rearrangement uses TRBV28 and TRBJ2-7, with 11 nucleotides matching TRBD2. The sample taken for sequencing was blood. CDR3 sequence reads: CASSLLLAGVSNEQYF. DNA of the CDR3: TGTGCCAGCAGTTTATTACTAGCGGGGGTATCTAACGAGCAGTACTTC.